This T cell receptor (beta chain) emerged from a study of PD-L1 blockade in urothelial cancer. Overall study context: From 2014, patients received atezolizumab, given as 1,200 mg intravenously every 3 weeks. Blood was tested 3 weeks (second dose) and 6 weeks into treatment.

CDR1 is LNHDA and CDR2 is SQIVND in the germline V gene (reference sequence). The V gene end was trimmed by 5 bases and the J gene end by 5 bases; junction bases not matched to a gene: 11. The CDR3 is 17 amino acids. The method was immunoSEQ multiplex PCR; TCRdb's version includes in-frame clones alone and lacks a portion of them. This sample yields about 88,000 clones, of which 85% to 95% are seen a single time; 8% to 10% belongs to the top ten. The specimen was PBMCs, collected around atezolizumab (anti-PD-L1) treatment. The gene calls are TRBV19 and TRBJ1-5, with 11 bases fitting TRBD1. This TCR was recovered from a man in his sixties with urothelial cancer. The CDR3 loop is CASSLSGTGGLDQPQHF. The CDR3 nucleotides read TGTGCCAGTAGTTTATCCGGGACAGGGGGTTTAGATCAGCCCCAGCATTTT.